This T cell receptor beta chain stems from a study of cytomegalovirus exposure and HLA in healthy donors. This CDR3 comprises 16 residues. Between the trimmed V and J ends, which lost 0 bases and 0 bases, there was a span of 12 bases. In germline, CDR1 is SGHDN, CDR2 FVKESK. This clone was recorded only once. Its antigen is undetermined. General study results and limits: Later analysis suggested links between common viral pathogens and several top significant clusters. Reports indicated that the classifier achieved high specificity and sensitivity in diagnosing cytomegalovirus status.

This PCR relied on a set of 60 Vbeta primers and 13 Jbeta primers. Profiled with immunoSEQ multiplex PCR; TCRdb holds only in-frame clones, not every one. The repertoire includes about 160,000 clones, 65% to 80% of them detected once, and approximately 1.6% sits in the top ten. Sequenced: PBMCs. The genes are TRBV14 and TRBJ2-7, with D possibly being TRBD1 (5 bases). The clonotype comes from a woman in her twenties or thirties in good health and CMV-seronegative. CDR3 sequence reads: CASSQDFRVGSYEQYF. The CDR3 bases are TGTGCCAGCAGCCAAGATTTCAGGGTAGGCTCCTACGAGCAGTACTTC.